A single sample gave rise to the 20 T cell receptor beta chains below, sequenced in a study of human T cells and chemical hapten exposure (dated by TCRdb to the early 2020s). The sample's time point label is to be understood as: pre-sensitization, week 0. The treatment or condition label for this specimen denotes: therapeutic diphenylcyclopropenone sensitization with weekly scalp DPC. Library preparation was by RACE. This sample was sequenced with a NextSeq 500. Clones were called with MiXCR by TCRdb after fastp trimmed the public reads at Q25, and only in-frame beta chains were retained. CDR3 protein sequences are deduplicated, and each keeps its most common genes and DNA. This sample is represented by roughly 380,000 distinct CDR3 sequences; 5% to 6.5% of them were singletons. Roughly 2.6% of the sample belongs to the ten largest clones. Here the sequenced sample was whole blood, taken in connection with sensitization to the hapten diphenylcyclopropenone (DPC). These receptors all stem from a woman between 50 and 59 years old with alopecia areata. Some clones in this sample may be carry-over from other donors' samples.

DNA of the CDR3: TGTGCCAGCAGCTTAGCGGAGCGTGCGACAGAAGCTTTCTTT. Its translation is CASSLAERATEAFF. The rearrangement joins TRBV7-2 to TRBJ1-1; no definite D call. V was pared by 0 bases and J by 8 bases, with 13 bases between. The CDR3 length is 14 residues. The V gene's germline CDR1 is SGHTA and CDR2 FQGNSA.

This clonotype was counted many times. The chain links TRBV13 to TRBJ2-1; 9 bases match TRBD1. Trimming at V came to 4 bases and at J to 9 bases, leaving 4 bases not matched to a gene. This CDR3 region has 13 residues. Germline values: CDR1 PRHDT, CDR2 FYEKMQ (reference sequence). The CDR3 DNA reads TGTGCCAGCAGCTGGGGACAGGGCTCTGAGCAGTTCTTC. Translated, it gives CASSWGQGSEQFF.

This clonotype came up a few times. The gene calls are TRBV3-1 and TRBJ2-3; D gene uncertain. This CDR3 has 16 amino acids. The germline V gene has CDR1 LGHDT and CDR2 YNNKEL (reference sequence). V was shortened by 0 bases and J by 2 bases, with 12 bases between the two germline ends. The DNA for the CDR3 is TGTGCCAGCAGCCAAGATCCCATCGTCTTCACAGATACGCAGTATTTT. It codes for CASSQDPIVFTDTQYF.

This clonotype was counted at least ten times. J is TRBJ2-7 and V is TRBV28; 12 bases fit TRBD2. CDR1 MDHEN and CDR2 SYDVKM come from the germline V gene. The CDR3 totals 15 residues. The ends lost 6 bases at V and 6 bases at J; junction bases unmatched: 9. The CDR3 spells CASSGRTSGTSEQYF. The CDR3 DNA sequence: TGTGCCAGCAGCGGGCGGACTAGCGGGACCTCCGAGCAGTACTTC.

This clonotype has a handful of counts. This rearrangement joins TRBV7-9 to TRBJ1-1; D is unresolved. CDR3 length equals 14 residues. Trimming cost V 5 bases and J 0 bases, with 10 bases left between them. From germline, CDR1 is SEHNR and CDR2 FQNEAQ (reference sequence). CDR3: CASSPTRLNTEAFF. CDR3 DNA sequence: TGTGCCAGCAGCCCGACGCGGCTGAACACTGAAGCTTTCTTT.

At least ten counts were recorded for this clonotype. The chain employs TRBV24-1 and TRBJ2-1; D not certain. The V end was cut by 10 bases, the J end by 9 bases, with 12 bases between. The CDR3 contains 11 residues. Germline lookup yields CDR1 KGHDR and CDR2 SFDVKD. CDR3 residues: CATSMLGEQFF. CDR3 in DNA: TGTGCCACATCCATGTTAGGTGAGCAGTTCTTC.

This clonotype was observed at least ten times. The rearrangement links TRBV29-1 to TRBJ2-7, with a tentative D call TRBD1 (6 bases). This CDR3 is built from 13 residues. V was shortened by 3 bases and J by 1 base, with 10 bases between the two germline ends. Germline V CDR1 and CDR2: SQVTM, ANQGSEA. In nucleotides, the CDR3 is TGCAGCGTTGACACAGGGTCTTCCTACGAGCAGTACTTC. It specifies CSVDTGSSYEQYF.

Ten or more counts support this clonotype. The CDR3 region is CASSPDRPALGDTIYF. The CDR3 DNA reads as TGTGCCAGCAGTCCCGACAGGCCTGCTCTTGGGGACACCATATATTTT. The chain joins TRBV6-5 to TRBJ1-3, with D perhaps TRBD1 (6 bases). There are 16 residues in the CDR3. CDR1 and CDR2 from the germline V gene are MNHEY and SVGAGI. The V and J ends lost 5 bases and 8 bases respectively, with 22 bases between them.

This clonotype occurred many times. The CDR3 DNA reads TGTGCCAGCAGTGAGTCGGGGGGGTACAATGAGCAGTTCTTC. Its protein product is CASSESGGYNEQFF. This chain uses TRBV6-5 with TRBJ2-1, with TRBD2 matching 8 bases. The CDR3 spans 14 residues. Germline V gene lookup returns CDR1 MNHEY and CDR2 SVGAGI. Losses at the gene ends were 5 bases for V and 4 bases for J; bases not matched to a gene: 4.

Many counts were recorded for this clonotype. The rearrangement links TRBV11-2 to TRBJ2-2, with TRBD2 as a possible D gene (6 bases). CDR1 and CDR2 from the germline V gene are SGHAT and FQNNGV. CDR3 length equals 15 residues. Trimming stripped 3 bases from V and 4 bases from J, with 12 bases between. CDR3 in DNA: TGTGCCAGCAGCTTGGGTATCGGGAGCACCGGGGAGCTGTTTTTT. This sequence encodes CASSLGIGSTGELFF.

In this sample, this clonotype turned up a few times. The chain is built from TRBV5-1 and TRBJ2-7; 8 bases are shared with TRBD2. This CDR3 is 15 amino acids long. Per the germline V gene, CDR1 is SGHRS and CDR2 is YFSETQ. With V trimmed by 4 bases and J by 6 bases, 12 bases remained unmatched. The CDR3 is CASSPVVGGGFEQYF. The CDR3 DNA is TGCGCCAGCAGCCCGGTAGTTGGCGGGGGGTTCGAGCAGTACTTC. The full variable domain, completed using reference TRBV5-1 and TRBJ2-7, is KAGVTQTPRYLIKTRGQQVTLSCSPISGHRSVSWYQQTPGQGLQFLFEYFSETQRNKGNFPGRFSGRQFSNSRSEMNVSTLELGDSALYLCASSPVVGGGFEQYFGPGTRLTVT.

This chain uses TRBV7-9 with TRBJ1-5; 8 positions agree with TRBD1. The CDR3 has 12 amino acids. V shed 5 bases and J 9 bases; nucleotides not matched to a gene: 3. Per germline, CDR1 SEHNR and CDR2 FQNEAQ (reference sequence). Written as DNA, the CDR3 is TGTGCCAGCAGCCGCACAGGGGGGCCCCAGCATTTT. Protein sequence: CASSRTGGPQHF.

The V and J genes are TRBV4-1 and TRBJ2-5; no firm D call. The V gene's germline CDR1 is MGHRA and CDR2 YSYEKL. V lost 0 bases and J 4 bases, leaving 12 bases between the germline ends. CDR3 length: 15 amino acids. CDR3 nucleotides: TGCGCCAGCAGCCAAGATATGGGATTCAGAGAGACCCAGTACTTC. This gives the protein CASSQDMGFRETQYF.

V is TRBV12-3 or TRBV12-4 and J is TRBJ2-7; no clear D gene. This CDR3 has 14 residues. Trimming pared 3 bases from V and 0 bases from J, leaving 9 bases between. The CDR3 loop reads CASSFFGSSYEQYF. The CDR3 nucleotides are TGTGCCAGCAGTTTTTTTGGCAGCTCCTACGAGCAGTACTTC.

This clonotype was recorded many times. This chain links TRBV5-1 with TRBJ2-2, with D perhaps TRBD1 (5 bases). Germline assignment: CDR1 SGHRS and CDR2 YFSETQ. This CDR3 comprises 14 residues. V lost 4 bases, J lost 3 bases, and 10 bases lay in between. In nucleotides, the CDR3 is TGCGCCAGCAGCCGTGAAGGGGACACCGGGGAGCTGTTTTTT. Protein product: CASSREGDTGELFF.

The gene calls are TRBV4-2 and TRBJ2-1; 10 nucleotides agree with TRBD2. The CDR3 loop spans 15 amino acids. After removal of 10 bases from V and 4 bases from J, the junction contained 10 bases not matched to a gene. Germline lookup yields CDR1 LGHNA and CDR2 YNFKEQ. As DNA, the CDR3 is TGTGCCACGTCATTCGGACTAGCGGATTACAATGAGCAGTTCTTC. This gives the protein CATSFGLADYNEQFF.

The sample holds many counts of this clonotype. The gene calls are TRBV7-6 and TRBJ1-1, with D perhaps matching TRBD1 (5 bases). Per the germline V gene, CDR1 is SGHVS and CDR2 is FNYEAQ. V lost 1 base and J lost 1, with 16 bases in between. This CDR3 region has 17 residues. DNA for the CDR3: TGTGCCAGCAGCTTAGGGAGAGGAGGGGCACGGAACACTGAAGCTTTCTTT. Translation: CASSLGRGGARNTEAFF.

The table lists this clonotype with many counts. The chain employs TRBV6-6 and TRBJ1-4; D remains ambiguous. Deletions cut 2 bases from V and 0 bases from J, with 10 bases between. This CDR3 region has 16 residues. From germline, CDR1 is MNHNY and CDR2 SVGAGI (reference sequence). In DNA, the CDR3 is TGTGCCAGCAGTTACGAGGCAGCTGCAACTAATGAAAAACTGTTTTTT. Its protein is CASSYEAAATNEKLFF.

Ten or more counts support this clonotype. This chain joins TRBV6-1 and TRBJ1-1, with 7 bases aligning to TRBD1. The CDR3 is made up of 13 amino acids. Germline trimming cut 5 bases from V and 4 bases from J; bases unmatched to any gene: 4. Germline lookup yields CDR1 MNHNS and CDR2 SASEGT. The CDR3 DNA reads TGTGCCAGCAGTTCAACAGGGGTCACTGAAGCTTTCTTT. Translation: CASSSTGVTEAFF.

This clonotype was detected only a few times. This rearrangement joins TRBV7-9 to TRBJ1-2; TRBD1 aligns across 10 bases. V lost 5 bases and J lost 4; bases outside the gene matches: 7. This CDR3 spans 15 amino acids. Germline V gene sequence: CDR1 SEHNR, CDR2 FQNEAQ (reference sequence). The CDR3 DNA is TGTGCCAGCAGCCCTTGGACAGGGGGTGGCTATGGCTACACCTTC. This sequence encodes CASSPWTGGGYGYTF.